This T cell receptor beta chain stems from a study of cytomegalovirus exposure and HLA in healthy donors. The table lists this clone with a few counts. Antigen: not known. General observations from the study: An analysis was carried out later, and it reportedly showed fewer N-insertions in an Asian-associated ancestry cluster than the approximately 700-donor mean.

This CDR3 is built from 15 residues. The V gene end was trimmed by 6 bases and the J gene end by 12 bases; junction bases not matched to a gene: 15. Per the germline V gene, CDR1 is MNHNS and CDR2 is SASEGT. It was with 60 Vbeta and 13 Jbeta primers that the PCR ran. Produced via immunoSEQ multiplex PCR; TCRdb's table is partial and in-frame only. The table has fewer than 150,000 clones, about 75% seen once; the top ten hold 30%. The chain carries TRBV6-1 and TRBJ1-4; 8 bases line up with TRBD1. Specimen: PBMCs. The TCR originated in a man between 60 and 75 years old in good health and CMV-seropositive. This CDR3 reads CASSLLGDRKGELFF. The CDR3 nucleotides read TGTGCCAGCAGCCTATTAGGGGACAGGAAGGGAGAACTGTTTTTT.